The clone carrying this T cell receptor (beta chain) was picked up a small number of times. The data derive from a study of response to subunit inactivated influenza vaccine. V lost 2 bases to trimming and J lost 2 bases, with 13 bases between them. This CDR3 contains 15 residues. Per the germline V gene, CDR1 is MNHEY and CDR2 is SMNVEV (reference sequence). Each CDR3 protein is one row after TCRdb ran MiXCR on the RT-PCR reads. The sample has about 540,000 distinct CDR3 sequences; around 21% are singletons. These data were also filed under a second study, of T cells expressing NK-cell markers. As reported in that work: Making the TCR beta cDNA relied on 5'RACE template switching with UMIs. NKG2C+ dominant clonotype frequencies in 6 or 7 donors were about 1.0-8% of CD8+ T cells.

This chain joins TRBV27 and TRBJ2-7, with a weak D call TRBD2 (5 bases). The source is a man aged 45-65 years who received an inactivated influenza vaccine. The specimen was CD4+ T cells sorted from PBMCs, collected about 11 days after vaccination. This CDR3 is CASSLAWWGAYEQYF. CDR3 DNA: TGTGCCAGCAGTTTAGCCTGGTGGGGAGCCTACGAGCAGTACTTC.